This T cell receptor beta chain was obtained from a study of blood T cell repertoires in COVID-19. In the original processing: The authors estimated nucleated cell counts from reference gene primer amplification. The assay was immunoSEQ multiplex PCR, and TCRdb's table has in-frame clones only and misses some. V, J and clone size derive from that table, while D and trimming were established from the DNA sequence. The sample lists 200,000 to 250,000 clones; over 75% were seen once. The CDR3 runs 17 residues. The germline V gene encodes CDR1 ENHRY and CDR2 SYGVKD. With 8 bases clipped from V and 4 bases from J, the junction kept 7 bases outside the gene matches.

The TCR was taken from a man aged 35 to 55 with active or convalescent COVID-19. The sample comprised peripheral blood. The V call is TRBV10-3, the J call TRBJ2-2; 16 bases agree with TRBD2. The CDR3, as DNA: TGTGCCATCGGGACTAGCGGGGGGGCAATGGGCACCGGGGAGCTGTTTTTT. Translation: CAIGTSGGAMGTGELFF.